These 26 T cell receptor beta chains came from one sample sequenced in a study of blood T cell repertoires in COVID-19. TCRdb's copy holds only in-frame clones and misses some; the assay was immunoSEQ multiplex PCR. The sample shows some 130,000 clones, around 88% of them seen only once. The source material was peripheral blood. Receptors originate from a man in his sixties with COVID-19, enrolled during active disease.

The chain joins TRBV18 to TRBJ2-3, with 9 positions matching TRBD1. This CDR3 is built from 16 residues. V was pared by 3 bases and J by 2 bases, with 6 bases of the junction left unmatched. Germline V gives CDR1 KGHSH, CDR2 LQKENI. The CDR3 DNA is TGTGCCAGCTCACCCAACACAGGGGGCCTCACAGATACGCAGTATTTT. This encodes CASSPNTGGLTDTQYF.

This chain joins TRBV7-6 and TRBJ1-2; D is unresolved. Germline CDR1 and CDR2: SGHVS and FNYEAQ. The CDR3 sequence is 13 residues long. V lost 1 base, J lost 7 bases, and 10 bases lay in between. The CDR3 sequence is CASSLEVGGGYTF. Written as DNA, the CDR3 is TGTGCCAGCAGCTTAGAGGTCGGAGGTGGCTACACCTTC.

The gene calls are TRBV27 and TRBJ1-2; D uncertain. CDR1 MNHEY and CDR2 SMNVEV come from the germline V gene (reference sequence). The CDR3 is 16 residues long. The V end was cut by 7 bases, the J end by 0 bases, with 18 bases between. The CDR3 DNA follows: TGTGCCAGCACCTTGAGGAAAGTAGGCTCTAACTATGGCTACACCTTC. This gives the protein CASTLRKVGSNYGYTF.

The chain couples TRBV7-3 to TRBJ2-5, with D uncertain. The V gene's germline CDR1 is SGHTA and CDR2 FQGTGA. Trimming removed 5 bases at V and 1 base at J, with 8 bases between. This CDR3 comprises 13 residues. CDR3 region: CASSPGPQETQYF. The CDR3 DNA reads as TGTGCCAGCAGCCCTGGGCCCCAAGAGACCCAGTACTTC.

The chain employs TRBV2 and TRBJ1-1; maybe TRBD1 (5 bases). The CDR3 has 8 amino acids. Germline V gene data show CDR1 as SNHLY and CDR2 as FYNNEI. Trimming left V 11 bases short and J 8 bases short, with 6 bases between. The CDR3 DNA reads TGTGCCGGGGGGGAAGCTTTCTTT. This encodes CAGGEAFF.

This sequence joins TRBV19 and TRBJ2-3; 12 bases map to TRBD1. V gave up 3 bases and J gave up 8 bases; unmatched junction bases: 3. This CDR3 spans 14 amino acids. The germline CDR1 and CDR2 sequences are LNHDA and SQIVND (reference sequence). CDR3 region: CASSMGQGAGTQYF. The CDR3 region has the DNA TGTGCCAGTAGTATGGGACAGGGGGCCGGTACGCAGTATTTT. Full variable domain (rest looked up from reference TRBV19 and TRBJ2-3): DGGITQSPKYLFRKEGQNVTLSCEQNLNHDAMYWYRQDPGQGLRLIYYSQIVNDFQKGDIAEGYSVSREKKESFPLTVTSAQKNPTAFYLCASSMGQGAGTQYFGPGTRLTVL.

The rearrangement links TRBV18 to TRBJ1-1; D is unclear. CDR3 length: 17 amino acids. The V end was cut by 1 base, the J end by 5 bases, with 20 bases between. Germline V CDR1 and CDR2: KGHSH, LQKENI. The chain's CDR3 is CASSPLPIVGSKTEAFF. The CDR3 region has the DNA TGTGCCAGCTCACCACTACCAATCGTAGGGAGTAAAACTGAAGCTTTCTTT.

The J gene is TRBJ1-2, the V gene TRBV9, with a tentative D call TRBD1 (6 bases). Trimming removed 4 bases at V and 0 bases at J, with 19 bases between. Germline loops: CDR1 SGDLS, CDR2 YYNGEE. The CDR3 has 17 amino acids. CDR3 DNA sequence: TGTGCCAGCAGCCCCCGTGGCAGGGGCCTACCTAACTATGGCTACACCTTC. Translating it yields CASSPRGRGLPNYGYTF.

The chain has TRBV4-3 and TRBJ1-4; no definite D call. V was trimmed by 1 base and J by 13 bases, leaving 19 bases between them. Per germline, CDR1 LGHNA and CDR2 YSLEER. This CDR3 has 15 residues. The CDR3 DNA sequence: TGCGCCAGCAGCCAAGCCGGGTACGAGGAGATGGGACTGTTTTTT. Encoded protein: CASSQAGYEEMGLFF.

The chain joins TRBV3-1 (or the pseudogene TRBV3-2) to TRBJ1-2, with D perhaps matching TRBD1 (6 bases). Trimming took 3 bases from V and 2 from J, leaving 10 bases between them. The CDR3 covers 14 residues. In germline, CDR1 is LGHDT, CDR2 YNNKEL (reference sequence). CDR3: CASSQGTSNYGYTF. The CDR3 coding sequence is TGTGCCAGCAGCCAGGGGACATCCAACTATGGCTACACCTTC.

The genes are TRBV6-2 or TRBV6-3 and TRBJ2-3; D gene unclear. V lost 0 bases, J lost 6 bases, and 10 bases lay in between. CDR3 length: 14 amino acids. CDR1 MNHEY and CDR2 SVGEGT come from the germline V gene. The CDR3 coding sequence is TGTGCCAGCAGTTACTCGAGCCCCTTGGATACGCAGTATTTT. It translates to CASSYSSPLDTQYF.

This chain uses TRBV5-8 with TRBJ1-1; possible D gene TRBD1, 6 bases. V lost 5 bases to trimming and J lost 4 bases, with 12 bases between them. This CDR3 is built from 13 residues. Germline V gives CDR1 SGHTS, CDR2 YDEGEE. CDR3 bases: TGTGCCAGCAGATGGTGGACAGTCACTGAAGCTTTCTTT. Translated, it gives CASRWWTVTEAFF.

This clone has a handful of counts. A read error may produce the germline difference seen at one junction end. Here the CDR3 reads CASSLDRVQPSF. DNA of the CDR3: TGTGCCAGCAGCTTAGATCGTGTACAGCCTTCTTTT. The V call is TRBV11-1, the J call TRBJ1-1; D unclear. This CDR3 region has 12 residues. From germline, CDR1 is SGHAT and CDR2 FQDESV (reference sequence).

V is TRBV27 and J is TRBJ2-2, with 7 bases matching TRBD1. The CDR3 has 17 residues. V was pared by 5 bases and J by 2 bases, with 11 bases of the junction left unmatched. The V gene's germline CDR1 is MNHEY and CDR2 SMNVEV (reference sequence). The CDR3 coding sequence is TGTGCCAGCAGTCTCCCTCGAGGGGGCGCAAACACCGGGGAGCTGTTTTTT. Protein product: CASSLPRGGANTGELFF.

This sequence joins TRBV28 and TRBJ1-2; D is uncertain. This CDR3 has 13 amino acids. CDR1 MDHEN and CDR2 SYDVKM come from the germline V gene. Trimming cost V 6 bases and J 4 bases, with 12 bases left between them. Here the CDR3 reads CASSPHGPYGYTF. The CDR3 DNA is TGTGCCAGCAGCCCCCACGGTCCCTATGGCTACACCTTC.

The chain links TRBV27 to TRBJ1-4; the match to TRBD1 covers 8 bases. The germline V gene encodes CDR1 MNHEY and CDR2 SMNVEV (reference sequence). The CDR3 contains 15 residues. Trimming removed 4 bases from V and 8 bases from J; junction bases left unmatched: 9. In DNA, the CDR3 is TGTGCCAGCAGTTCCTCCCGACAGGGGTTCGAAAAACTGTTTTTT. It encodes CASSSSRQGFEKLFF.

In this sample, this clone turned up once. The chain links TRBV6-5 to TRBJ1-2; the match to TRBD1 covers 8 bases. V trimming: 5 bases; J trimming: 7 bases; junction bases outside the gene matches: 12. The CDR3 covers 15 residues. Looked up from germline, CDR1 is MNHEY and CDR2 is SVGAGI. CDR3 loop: CASSTPGTGSAGYTF. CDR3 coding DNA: TGTGCCAGCAGTACCCCCGGGACAGGTTCGGCTGGCTACACCTTC.

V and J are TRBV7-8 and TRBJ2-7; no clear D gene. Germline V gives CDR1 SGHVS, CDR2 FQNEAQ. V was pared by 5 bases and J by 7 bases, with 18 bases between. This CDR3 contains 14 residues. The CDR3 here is CASSLTTPVQEQYF. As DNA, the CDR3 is TGTGCCAGCAGCCTCACCACACCAGTACAGGAGCAGTACTTC.

The CDR3 DNA follows: TGTGCCAGCAGCCGGGACAGGGGTAAAGAGACCCAGTACTTC. It is translated as CASSRDRGKETQYF. The V call is TRBV5-4, the J call TRBJ2-5; 10 nucleotides match TRBD1. Germline V gene sequence: CDR1 SGHNT, CDR2 YYREEE (reference sequence). The ends lost 4 bases at V and 3 bases at J; junction bases unmatched: 3. The CDR3 consists of 14 residues.

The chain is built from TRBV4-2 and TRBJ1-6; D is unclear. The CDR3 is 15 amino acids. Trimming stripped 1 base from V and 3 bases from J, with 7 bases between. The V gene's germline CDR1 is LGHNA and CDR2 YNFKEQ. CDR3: CASSQGALYNSPLHF. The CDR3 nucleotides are TGTGCCAGCAGCCAAGGCGCACTCTATAATTCACCCCTCCACTTT.

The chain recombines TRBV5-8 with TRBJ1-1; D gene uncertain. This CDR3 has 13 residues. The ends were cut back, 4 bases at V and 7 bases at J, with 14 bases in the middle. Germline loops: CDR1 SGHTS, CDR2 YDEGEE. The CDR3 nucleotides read TGTGCCAGCAGCCACTTGGGCGCCTATGAAGCTTTCTTT. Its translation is CASSHLGAYEAFF.

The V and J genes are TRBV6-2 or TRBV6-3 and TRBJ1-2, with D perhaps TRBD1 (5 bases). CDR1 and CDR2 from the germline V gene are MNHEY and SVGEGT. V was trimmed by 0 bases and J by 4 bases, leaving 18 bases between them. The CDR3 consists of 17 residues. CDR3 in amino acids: CASSYSNLRGDFYGYTF. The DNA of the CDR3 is TGTGCCAGCAGTTACTCGAACTTAAGGGGCGACTTCTATGGCTACACCTTC.

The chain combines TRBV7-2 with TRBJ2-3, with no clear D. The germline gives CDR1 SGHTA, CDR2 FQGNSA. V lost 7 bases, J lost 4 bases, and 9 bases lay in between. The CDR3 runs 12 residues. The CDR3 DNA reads TGTGCCAGCACCGTCACTGCAGATACGCAGTATTTT. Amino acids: CASTVTADTQYF.

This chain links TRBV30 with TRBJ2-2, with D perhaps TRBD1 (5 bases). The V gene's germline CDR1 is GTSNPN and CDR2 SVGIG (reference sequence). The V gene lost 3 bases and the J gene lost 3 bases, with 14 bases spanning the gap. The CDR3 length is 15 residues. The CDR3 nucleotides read TGTGCCTGGAGAAGTCCTGGACATTACACCGGGGAGCTGTTTTTT. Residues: CAWRSPGHYTGELFF.

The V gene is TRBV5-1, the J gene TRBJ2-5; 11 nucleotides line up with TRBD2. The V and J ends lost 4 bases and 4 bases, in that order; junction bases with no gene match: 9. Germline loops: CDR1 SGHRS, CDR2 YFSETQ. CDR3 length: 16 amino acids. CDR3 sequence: CASSVQLAGVSETQYF. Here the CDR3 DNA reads TGCGCCAGCAGCGTCCAACTAGCGGGGGTGTCAGAGACCCAGTACTTC. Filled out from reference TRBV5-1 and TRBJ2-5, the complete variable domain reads KAGVTQTPRYLIKTRGQQVTLSCSPISGHRSVSWYQQTPGQGLQFLFEYFSETQRNKGNFPGRFSGRQFSNSRSEMNVSTLELGDSALYLCASSVQLAGVSETQYFGPGTRLLVL.

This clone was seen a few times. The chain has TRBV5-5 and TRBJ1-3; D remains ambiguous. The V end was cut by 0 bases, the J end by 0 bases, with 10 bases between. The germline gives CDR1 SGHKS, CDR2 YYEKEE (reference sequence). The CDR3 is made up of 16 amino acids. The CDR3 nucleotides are TGTGCCAGCAGCTTGGTCGCAATAGACTCTGGAAACACCATATATTTT. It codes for CASSLVAIDSGNTIYF.